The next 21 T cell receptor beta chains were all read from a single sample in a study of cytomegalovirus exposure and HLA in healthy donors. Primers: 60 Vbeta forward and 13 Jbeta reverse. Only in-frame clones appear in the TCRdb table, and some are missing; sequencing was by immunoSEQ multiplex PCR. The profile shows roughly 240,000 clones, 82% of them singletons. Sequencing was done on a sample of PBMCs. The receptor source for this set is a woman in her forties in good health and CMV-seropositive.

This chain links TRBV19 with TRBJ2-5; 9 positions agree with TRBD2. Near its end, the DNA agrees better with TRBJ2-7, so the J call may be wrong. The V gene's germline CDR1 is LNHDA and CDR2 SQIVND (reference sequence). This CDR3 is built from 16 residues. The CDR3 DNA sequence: TGTGCCAGTAGTCCACGTAGCGGGAGTCAAACTACCGAGCAGTACTTC. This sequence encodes CASSPRSGSQTTEQYF.

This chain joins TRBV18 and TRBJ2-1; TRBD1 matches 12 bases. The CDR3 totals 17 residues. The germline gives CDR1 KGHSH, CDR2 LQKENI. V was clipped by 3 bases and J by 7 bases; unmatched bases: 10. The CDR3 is CASSPGLGQGAQNEQFF. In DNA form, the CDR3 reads TGTGCCAGCTCACCTGGCTTGGGACAGGGGGCTCAAAATGAGCAGTTCTTC. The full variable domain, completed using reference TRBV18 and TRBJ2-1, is NAGVMQNPRHLVRRRGQEARLRCSPMKGHSHVYWYRQLPEEGLKFMVYLQKENIIDESGMPKERFSAEFPKEGPSILRIQQVVRGDSAAYFCASSPGLGQGAQNEQFFGPGTRLTVL.

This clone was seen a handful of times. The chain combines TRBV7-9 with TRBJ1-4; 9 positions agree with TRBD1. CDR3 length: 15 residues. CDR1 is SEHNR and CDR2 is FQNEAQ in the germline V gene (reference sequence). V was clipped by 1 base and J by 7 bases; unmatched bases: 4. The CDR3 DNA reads TGTGCCAGCAGCTTAGGAACAGGGGGCATTGAAAAACTGTTTTTT. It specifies CASSLGTGGIEKLFF.

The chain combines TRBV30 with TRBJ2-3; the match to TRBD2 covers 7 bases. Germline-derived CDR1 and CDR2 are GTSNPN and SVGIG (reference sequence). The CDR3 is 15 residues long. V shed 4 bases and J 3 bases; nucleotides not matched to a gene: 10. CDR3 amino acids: CAWTGGRVVTDTQYF. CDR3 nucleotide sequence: TGTGCCTGGACGGGAGGTAGGGTGGTGACAGATACGCAGTATTTT.

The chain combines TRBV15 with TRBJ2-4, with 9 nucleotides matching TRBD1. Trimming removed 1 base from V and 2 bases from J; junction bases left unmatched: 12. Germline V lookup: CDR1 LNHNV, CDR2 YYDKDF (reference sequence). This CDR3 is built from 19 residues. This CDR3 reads CATSRGGTGLTGTKNIQYF. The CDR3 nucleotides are TGTGCCACCAGCAGAGGAGGGACAGGGCTGACCGGAACCAAAAACATTCAGTACTTC.

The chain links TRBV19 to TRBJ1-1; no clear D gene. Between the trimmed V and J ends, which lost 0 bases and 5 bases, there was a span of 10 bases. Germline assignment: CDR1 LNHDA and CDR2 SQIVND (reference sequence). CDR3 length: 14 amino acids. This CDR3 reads CASSIDSPRTEAFF. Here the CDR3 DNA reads TGTGCCAGTAGTATAGATTCCCCTAGAACTGAAGCTTTCTTT.

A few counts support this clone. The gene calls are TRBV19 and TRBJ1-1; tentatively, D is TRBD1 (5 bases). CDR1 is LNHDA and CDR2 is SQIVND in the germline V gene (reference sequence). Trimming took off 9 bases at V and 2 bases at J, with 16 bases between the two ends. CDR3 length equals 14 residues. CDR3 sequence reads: CARPEGHPNTEAFF. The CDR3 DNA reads TGTGCCAGACCGGAGGGGCACCCAAACACTGAAGCTTTCTTT.

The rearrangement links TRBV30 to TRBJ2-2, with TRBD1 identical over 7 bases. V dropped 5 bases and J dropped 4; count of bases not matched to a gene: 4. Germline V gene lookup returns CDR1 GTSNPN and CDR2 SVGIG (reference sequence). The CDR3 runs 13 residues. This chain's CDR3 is CAWDRVRTGELFF. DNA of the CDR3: TGTGCCTGGGACAGGGTGCGCACCGGGGAGCTGTTTTTT.

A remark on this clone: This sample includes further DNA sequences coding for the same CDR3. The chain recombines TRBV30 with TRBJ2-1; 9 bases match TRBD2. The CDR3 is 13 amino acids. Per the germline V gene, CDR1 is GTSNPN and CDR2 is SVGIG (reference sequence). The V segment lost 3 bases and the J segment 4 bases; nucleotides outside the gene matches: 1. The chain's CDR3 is CAWRTSGYNEQFF. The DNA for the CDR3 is TGTGCCTGGAGGACTAGCGGTTACAATGAGCAGTTCTTC.

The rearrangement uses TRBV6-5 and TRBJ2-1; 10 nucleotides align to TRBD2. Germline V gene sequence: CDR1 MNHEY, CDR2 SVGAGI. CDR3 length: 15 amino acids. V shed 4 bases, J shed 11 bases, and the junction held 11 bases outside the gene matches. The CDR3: CASSSRGLTSGQQFF. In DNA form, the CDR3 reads TGTGCCAGCAGTTCCCGTGGTTTGACTAGCGGGCAGCAGTTCTTC.

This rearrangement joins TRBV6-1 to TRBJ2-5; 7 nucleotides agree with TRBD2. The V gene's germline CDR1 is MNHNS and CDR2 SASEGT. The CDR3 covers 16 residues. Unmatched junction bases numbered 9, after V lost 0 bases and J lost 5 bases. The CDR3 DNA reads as TGTGCCAGCAGTGAAGCGCTGGGACTAATTGGGGAGACCCAGTACTTC. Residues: CASSEALGLIGETQYF.

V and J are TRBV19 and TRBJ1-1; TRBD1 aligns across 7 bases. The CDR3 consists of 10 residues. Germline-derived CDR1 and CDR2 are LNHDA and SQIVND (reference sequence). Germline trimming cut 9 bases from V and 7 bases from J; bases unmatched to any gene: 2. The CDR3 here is CASGTVEAFF. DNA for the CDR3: TGTGCCAGCGGGACAGTTGAAGCTTTCTTT.

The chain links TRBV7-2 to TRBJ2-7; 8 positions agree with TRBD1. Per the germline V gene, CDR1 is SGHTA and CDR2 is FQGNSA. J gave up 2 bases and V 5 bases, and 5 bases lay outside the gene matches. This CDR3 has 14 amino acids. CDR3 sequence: CASSPTTGAYEQYF. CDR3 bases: TGTGCCAGCAGCCCTACGACAGGGGCCTACGAGCAGTACTTC.

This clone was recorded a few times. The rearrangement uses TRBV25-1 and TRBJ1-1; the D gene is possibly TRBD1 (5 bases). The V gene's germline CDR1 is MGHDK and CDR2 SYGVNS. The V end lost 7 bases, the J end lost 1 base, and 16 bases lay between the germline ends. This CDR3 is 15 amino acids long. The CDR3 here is CASKGRGERNTEAFF. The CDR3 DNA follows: TGTGCCAGCAAGGGAAGGGGTGAGAGGAACACTGAAGCTTTCTTT.

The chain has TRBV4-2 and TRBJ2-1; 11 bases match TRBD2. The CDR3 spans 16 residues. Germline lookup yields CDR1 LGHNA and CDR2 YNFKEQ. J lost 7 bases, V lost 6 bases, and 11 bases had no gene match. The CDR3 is CASSRELAGVSNEQFF. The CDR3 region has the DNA TGTGCCAGCAGTCGTGAACTAGCGGGGGTTTCGAATGAGCAGTTCTTC.

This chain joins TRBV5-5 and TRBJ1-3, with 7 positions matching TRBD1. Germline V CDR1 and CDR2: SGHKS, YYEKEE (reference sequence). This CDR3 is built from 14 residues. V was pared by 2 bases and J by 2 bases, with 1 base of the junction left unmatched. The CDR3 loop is CASSLTGAGNTIYF. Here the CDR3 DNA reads TGTGCCAGCAGCTTAACAGGGGCTGGAAACACCATATATTTT.

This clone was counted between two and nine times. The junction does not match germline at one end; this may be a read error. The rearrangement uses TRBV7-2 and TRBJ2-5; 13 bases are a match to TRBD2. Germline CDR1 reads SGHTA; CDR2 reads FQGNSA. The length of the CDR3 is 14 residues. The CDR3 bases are TGTGCCAGCAGCTTAGCGCTGACTAGCGGGAGGTGGGACTTC. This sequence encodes CASSLALTSGRWDF.

CDR3 amino acids: CASSFPGAIQKKNIQYF. The CDR3 nucleotides are TGTGCCAGCAGCTTCCCAGGGGCGATACAGAAGAAAAACATTCAGTACTTC. This chain joins TRBV5-8 and TRBJ2-4; weak D call: TRBD1 (6 bases). The germline V gene encodes CDR1 SGHTS and CDR2 YDEGEE. V gave up 2 bases and J gave up 4 bases, with 19 bases separating them. The CDR3 runs to 17 residues.

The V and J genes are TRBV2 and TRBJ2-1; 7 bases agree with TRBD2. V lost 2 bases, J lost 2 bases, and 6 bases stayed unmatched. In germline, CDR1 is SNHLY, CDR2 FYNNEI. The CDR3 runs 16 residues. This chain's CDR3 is CASSERAGVAYNEQFF. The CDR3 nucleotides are TGTGCCAGCAGTGAAAGGGCGGGAGTGGCCTACAATGAGCAGTTCTTC. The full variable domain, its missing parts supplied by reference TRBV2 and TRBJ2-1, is EPEVTQTPSHQVTQMGQEVILRCVPISNHLYFYWYRQILGQKVEFLVSFYNNEISEKSEIFDDQFSVERPDGSNFTLKIRSTKLEDSAMYFCASSERAGVAYNEQFFGPGTRLTVL.

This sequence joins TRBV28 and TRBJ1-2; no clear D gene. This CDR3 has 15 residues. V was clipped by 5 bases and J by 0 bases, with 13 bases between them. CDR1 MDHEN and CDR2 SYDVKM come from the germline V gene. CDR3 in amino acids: CASSPTTRSNYGYTF. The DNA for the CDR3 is TGTGCCAGCAGTCCGACGACGAGGTCTAACTATGGCTACACCTTC.

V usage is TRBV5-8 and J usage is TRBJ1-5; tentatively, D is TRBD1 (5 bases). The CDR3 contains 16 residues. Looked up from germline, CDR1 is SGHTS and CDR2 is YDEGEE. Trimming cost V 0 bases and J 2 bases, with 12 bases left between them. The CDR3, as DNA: TGTGCCAGCAGCTTGGATTGGGGGGTGGGCAATCAGCCCCAGCATTTT. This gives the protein CASSLDWGVGNQPQHF. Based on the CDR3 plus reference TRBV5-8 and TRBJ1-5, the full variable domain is EAGVTQSPTHLIKTRGQQATLRCSPISGHTSVYWYQQALGLGLQFLLWYDEGEERNRGNFPPRFSGRQFPNYSSELNVNALELEDSALYLCASSLDWGVGNQPQHFGDGTRLSIL.